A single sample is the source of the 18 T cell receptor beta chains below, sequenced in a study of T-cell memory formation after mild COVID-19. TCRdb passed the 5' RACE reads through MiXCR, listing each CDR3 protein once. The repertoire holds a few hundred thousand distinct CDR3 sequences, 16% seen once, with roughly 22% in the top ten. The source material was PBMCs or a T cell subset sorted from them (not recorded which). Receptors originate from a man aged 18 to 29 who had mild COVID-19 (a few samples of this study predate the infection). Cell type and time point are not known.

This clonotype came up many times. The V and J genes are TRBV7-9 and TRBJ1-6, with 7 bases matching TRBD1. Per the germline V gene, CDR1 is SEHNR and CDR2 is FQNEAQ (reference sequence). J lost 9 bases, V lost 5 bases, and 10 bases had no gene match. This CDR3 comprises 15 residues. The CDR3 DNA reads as TGTGCCAGCAGCCGCGACAGGGTGGAGTTTTCACCCCTCCACTTT. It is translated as CASSRDRVEFSPLHF.

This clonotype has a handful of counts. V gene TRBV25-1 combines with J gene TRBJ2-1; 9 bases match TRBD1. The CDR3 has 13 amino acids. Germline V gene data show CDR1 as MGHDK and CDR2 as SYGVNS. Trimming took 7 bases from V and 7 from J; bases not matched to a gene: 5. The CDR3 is CASTRDRDNEQFF. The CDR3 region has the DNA TGTGCCAGCACAAGGGACAGGGATAATGAGCAGTTCTTC.

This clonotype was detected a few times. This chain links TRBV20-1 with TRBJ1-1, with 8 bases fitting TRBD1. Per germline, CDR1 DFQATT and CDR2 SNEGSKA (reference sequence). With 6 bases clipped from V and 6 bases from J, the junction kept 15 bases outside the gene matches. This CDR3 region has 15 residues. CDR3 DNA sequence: TGCAGTGCGAACACCATCAGGGGGCGAAGGTCTGAAGCTTTCTTT. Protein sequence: CSANTIRGRRSEAFF.

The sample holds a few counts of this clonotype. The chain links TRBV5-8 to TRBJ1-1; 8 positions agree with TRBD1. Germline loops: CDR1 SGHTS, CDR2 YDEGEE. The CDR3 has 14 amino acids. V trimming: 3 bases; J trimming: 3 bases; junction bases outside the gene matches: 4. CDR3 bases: TGTGCCAGCAGCTACAGGGGGAGGGACACTGAAGCTTTCTTT. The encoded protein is CASSYRGRDTEAFF.

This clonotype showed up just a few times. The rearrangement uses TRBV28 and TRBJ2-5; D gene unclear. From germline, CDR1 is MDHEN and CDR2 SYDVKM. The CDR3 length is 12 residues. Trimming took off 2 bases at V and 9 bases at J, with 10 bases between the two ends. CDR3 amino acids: CASSLAWRAQYF. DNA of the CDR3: TGTGCCAGCAGTTTAGCGTGGAGAGCCCAGTACTTC. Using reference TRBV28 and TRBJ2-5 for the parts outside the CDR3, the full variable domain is DVKVTQSSRYLVKRTGEKVFLECVQDMDHENMFWYRQDPGLGLRLIYFSYDVKMKEKGDIPEGYSVSREKKERFSLILESASTNQTSMYLCASSLAWRAQYFGPGTRLLVL.

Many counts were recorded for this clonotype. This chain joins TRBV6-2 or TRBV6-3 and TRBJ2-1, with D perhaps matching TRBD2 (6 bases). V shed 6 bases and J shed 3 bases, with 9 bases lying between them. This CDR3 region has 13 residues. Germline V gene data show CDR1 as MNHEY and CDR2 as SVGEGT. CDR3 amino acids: CASSPGGYNEQFF. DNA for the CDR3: TGTGCCAGCAGCCCCGGGGGCTACAATGAGCAGTTCTTC.

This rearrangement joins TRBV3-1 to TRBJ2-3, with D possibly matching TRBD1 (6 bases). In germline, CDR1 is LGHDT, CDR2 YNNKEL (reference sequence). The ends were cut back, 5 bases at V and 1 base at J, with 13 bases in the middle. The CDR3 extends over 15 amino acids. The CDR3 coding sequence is TGTGCCAGCAGCACCCGGGACACCGGCACAGATACGCAGTATTTT. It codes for CASSTRDTGTDTQYF.

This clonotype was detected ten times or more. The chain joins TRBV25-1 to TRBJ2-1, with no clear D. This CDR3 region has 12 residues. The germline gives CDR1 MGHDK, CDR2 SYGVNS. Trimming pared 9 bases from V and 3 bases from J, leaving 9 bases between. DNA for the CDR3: TGTGCCAGGACCCCTGTCTACAATGAGCAGTTCTTC. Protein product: CARTPVYNEQFF.

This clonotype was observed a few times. The CDR3 DNA reads as TGTGCCAGCAGCCTCATCGGGGGGGCTCGGGAGGAGACCCAGTACTTC. It is translated as CASSLIGGAREETQYF. The rearrangement uses TRBV7-6 and TRBJ2-5, with 8 bases identical to TRBD2. Looked up from germline, CDR1 is SGHVS and CDR2 is FNYEAQ. This CDR3 has 16 amino acids. Trimming removed 5 bases from V and 5 bases from J; junction bases left unmatched: 13. Based on the CDR3 plus reference TRBV7-6 and TRBJ2-5, the full variable domain is GAGVSQSPRYKVTKRGQDVALRCDPISGHVSLYWYRQALGQGPEFLTYFNYEAQQDKSGLPNDRFSAERPEGSISTLTIQRTEQRDSAMYRCASSLIGGAREETQYFGPGTRLLVL.

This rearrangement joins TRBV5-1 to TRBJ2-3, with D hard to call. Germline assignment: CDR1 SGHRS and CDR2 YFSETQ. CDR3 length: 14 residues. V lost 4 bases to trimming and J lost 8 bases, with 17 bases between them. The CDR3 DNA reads TGCGCCAGCAGCCAGGAGTGGGTGGGTTCTACGCAGTATTTT. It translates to CASSQEWVGSTQYF.

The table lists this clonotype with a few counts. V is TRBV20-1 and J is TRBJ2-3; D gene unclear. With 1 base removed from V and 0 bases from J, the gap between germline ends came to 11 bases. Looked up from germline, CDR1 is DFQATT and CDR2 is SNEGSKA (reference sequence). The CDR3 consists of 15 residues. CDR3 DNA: TGCAGTGCTAGAGCCGCGGCAACTAGCACAGATACGCAGTATTTT. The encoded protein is CSARAAATSTDTQYF.

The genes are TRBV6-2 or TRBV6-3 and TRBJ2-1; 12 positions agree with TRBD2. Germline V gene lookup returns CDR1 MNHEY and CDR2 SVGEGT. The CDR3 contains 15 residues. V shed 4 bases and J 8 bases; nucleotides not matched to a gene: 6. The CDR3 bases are TGTGCCAGCAGTTCGTCACTAGCGGGGGGCGATGAGCAGTTCTTC. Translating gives CASSSSLAGGDEQFF.

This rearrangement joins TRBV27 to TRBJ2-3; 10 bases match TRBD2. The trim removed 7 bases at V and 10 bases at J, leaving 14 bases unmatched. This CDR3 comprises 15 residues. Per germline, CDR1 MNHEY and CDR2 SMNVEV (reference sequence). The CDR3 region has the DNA TGTGCCAGCACTACTAAGACTAGCGGGTTACTTCCGCAGTATTTT. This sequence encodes CASTTKTSGLLPQYF.

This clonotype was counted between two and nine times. CDR3 DNA sequence: TGTGCCAGCAGCTTAGGAGCCAGGGGGTCCTACGAGCAGTACGTC. Translating gives CASSLGARGSYEQYV. The chain uses TRBV13 and TRBJ2-7; TRBD1 matches 7 bases. This CDR3 comprises 15 residues. The trim removed 0 bases at V and 1 base at J, leaving 3 bases unmatched. The germline CDR1 and CDR2 sequences are PRHDT and FYEKMQ (reference sequence).

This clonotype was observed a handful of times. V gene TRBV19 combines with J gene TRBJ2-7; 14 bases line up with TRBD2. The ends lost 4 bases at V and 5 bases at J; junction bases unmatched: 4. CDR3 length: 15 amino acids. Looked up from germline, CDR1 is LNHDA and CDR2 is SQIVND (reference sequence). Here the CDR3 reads CASSTGLAGAHEQYF. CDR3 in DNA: TGTGCCAGTAGTACGGGACTAGCGGGGGCCCACGAGCAGTACTTC.

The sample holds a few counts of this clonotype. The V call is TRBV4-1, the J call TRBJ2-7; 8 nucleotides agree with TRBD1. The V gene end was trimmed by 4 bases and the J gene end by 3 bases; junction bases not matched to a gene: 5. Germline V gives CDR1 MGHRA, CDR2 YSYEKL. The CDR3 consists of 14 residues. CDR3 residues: CASSLRGQVYEQYF. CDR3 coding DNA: TGCGCCAGCAGCCTGCGGGGACAGGTCTACGAGCAGTACTTC.

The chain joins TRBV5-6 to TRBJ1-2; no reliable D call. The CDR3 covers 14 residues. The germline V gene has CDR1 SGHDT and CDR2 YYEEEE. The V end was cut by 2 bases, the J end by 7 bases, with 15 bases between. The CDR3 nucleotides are TGTGCCAGCAGCTTCGAAGGGAGGGTCGGTGGCTACACCTTC. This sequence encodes CASSFEGRVGGYTF.

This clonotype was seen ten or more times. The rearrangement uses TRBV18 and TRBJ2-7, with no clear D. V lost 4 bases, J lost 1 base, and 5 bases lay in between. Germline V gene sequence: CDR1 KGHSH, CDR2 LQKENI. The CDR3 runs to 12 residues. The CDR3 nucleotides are TGTGCCAGCTCACGCGAATCCTACGAGCAGTACTTC. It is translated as CASSRESYEQYF.